This TCR beta chain was found in a study of T cell responses to AZD1222 COVID-19 vaccine (dated by TCRdb to the early 2020s). Study-wide context: A total of about 230 trial participants underwent TCR sequencing, of whom 200 to 220 received two doses of AZD1222 and some 26 received two doses of the MenACWY control vaccine. Enrollment into the trials was organized by age into subgroups of 18-55, 56-69 and 70-plus years, and those subgroups contained 148, 28 and 57 TCR-sequenced participants, respectively. The investigation overall reported the following: The vaccine-associated CD4 TCRs covered the entire spike protein, and the dominant responses fell in regions 160-218 and 743-854. Nearly half of unique spike-specific TCRs reportedly recognized epitopes outside regions mutated in the B.1.351 and B.1.1.7 variants. In the small 56-69-year group, the increase in depth fell short of significance, most likely because of low power. Spike-specific TCR breadth and depth rose significantly after two AZD1222 doses compared with day 0 and with MenACWY recipients. Participants were mostly white British and included more females than males, and it was suggested by the authors that clonal diversity may have been underestimated. Only five or six AZD1222 recipients were SARS-CoV-2 seropositive at baseline, limiting conclusions about previously exposed vaccinees. Because no day 14 peak-response samples were available, repertoires were characterized only after the peak T cell response.

The CDR3 regions of human TCRbeta chains were analyzed by immunosequencing. The original pipeline was this. Repertoire TCRs were matched against a reference library of SARS-CoV-2-specific TCRs generated with the MIRA antigen-specificity platform. Breadth was defined as the fraction of unique TCRs that were SARS-CoV-2-associated. Depth was defined as the fraction of total T cells that were SARS-CoV-2-associated. Each spike-specific TCR was assigned to its reactive spike region and to a CD4 or CD8 class using the MIRA data. Log10-transformed breadth and depth values were compared by one-way ANOVA with Sidak's multiple comparisons tests. TCRdb took over this immuneACCESS table, retaining in-frame rearrangements with V and J assigned. Such tables are incomplete; in checked studies, under half of the missing clones stem from an unresolved V gene, and the remainder is unexplained. V and J calls and clone size follow that table, whereas D and trimming were derived from the DNA. The sample includes roughly 150,000 clones, with 70% to 90% observed a single time. The ten largest clones take up over 1% of the sample.

Its CDR3 holds 15 amino acids, cysteine through phenylalanine. Kept here is only the CDR3 DNA, which spans 45 bases and is read in frame from base 1. The V end loses 3 bases and the J end loses 2 bases, and a stretch of 11 bases separates them. The germline V gene specifies SGHVS as CDR1 and FQNEAQ as CDR2. The time point label, read with the paper, signifies: about 28 days (+/-7) after the second vaccine dose. AZD1222 recipients with second doses at about 4 weeks or about 12 weeks were pooled, because spike-specific TCR depth and breadth did not differ between schedules. Vaccinee samples were obtained from the UK trials COV001 and COV002, which included a single-blind randomized controlled phase 2/3 trial of AZD1222 (ChAdOx1 nCoV-19) in healthy adults. Trial participant PBMC samples were collected at day 0 and day 28 after the second dose for TCRbeta chain sequencing. To note about this clone: What this receptor recognizes is not known. Per-base qualities were not stored, and no clone one base away is much larger.

The specimen comprised peripheral blood, sampled 28 days after the second AZD1222 dose. The receptor was derived from an adult who received the AZD1222 COVID-19 vaccine. The sequence links TRBV7-8 to TRBJ1-3; the D gene identity is not certain. The CDR3: CASSLGLQAGNTIYF. The bases read TGTGCCAGCAGCTTGGGTCTCCAGGCTGGAAACACCATATATTTT.